A single T cell receptor beta chain is shown here with its context. V lost 8 bases to trimming and J lost 4 bases, with 14 bases between them. Germline V gene lookup returns CDR1 SNHLY and CDR2 FYNNEI. The CDR3 length is 13 residues. This entry comes from a study of OX40 agonist ivuxolimab in advanced cancers. Looking at the study overall: It was ivuxolimab, an agonistic anti-OX40 (CD134) antibody, that patients were treated with.

Libraries were prepared by immunoSEQ multiplex PCR; TCRdb keeps only in-frame clonotypes and omits some of them. The sample gives around 80,000 clones, approximately 83% of which show up once; about 0.49% is in the top ten. Sequenced here: CD4+ or CD8+ T cells sorted from blood, sampled in a trial of the OX40 agonist ivuxolimab. This chain joins TRBV2 and TRBJ2-5; D not resolved. The receptor's source is an adult with an advanced solid tumor such as melanoma, head and neck, liver or kidney cancer. Here the CDR3 DNA reads TGTGCCAGCCGGGTAGAAAATGGAGAGACCCAGTACTTC. Translation: CASRVENGETQYF.